Listed below are T cell receptor beta chains from one sample, sequenced in a study of vaccination effects on CD4 cells after COVID-19. These TCRs are of unknown antigen specificity. Some clones are missing from TCRdb's copy, which holds only in-frame ones; the method was immunoSEQ multiplex PCR. The sample holds 40,000 to 50,000 clones, roughly two thirds seen once. Material: CD4+ T cells from PBMCs cultured with HCoV-OC43 spike peptides, obtained before COVID-19 vaccination. All receptors come from a human donor who received a COVID-19 vaccine. The CDR3 runs from the conserved cysteine through the conserved F or W. D genes are given only for firm matches. Clone size is shown for a subset of rows, as once, few, many or a class of expanded clone.

clone size: -; D gene: -; J gene: TRBJ1-2; V gene: TRBV3-1/TRBV3-2; CDR3 protein: CASSREPRVGSGYTF; CDR3 DNA: TGTGCCAGCAGCCGCGAACCCAGGGTTGGAAGTGGCTACACCTTC
clone size: -; D gene: -; J gene: TRBJ1-5; V gene: TRBV6-5; CDR3 protein: CASTERGRQPQHF; CDR3 DNA: TGTGCCAGCACCGAACGGGGCCGTCAGCCCCAGCATTTT
clone size: -; D gene: -; J gene: TRBJ1-1; V gene: TRBV29-1; CDR3 protein: CSVEGRMNTEAFF; CDR3 DNA: TGCAGCGTTGAAGGGCGGATGAACACTGAAGCTTTCTTT
clone size: -; D gene: -; J gene: TRBJ1-1; V gene: TRBV7-8; CDR3 protein: CASSLVPHLNTEAFF; CDR3 DNA: TGTGCCAGCAGCTTAGTCCCGCATCTGAACACTGAAGCTTTCTTT
clone size: -; D gene: TRBD1; J gene: TRBJ2-7; V gene: TRBV5-6; CDR3 protein: CASSLSGGGDEQYF; CDR3 DNA: TGTGCCAGCAGCTTGTCAGGGGGCGGAGACGAGCAGTACTTC
clone size: few; D gene: -; J gene: TRBJ1-3; V gene: TRBV3-1/TRBV3-2; CDR3 protein: CASSQAGISGNTIYF; CDR3 DNA: TGTGCCAGCAGCCAGGCAGGAATCTCTGGAAACACCATATATTTT
clone size: -; D gene: -; J gene: TRBJ1-2; V gene: TRBV2; CDR3 protein: CASSAGQEYGYTF; CDR3 DNA: TGTGCCAGCAGTGCCGGGCAGGAGTATGGCTACACCTTC
clone size: -; D gene: TRBD2; J gene: TRBJ2-7; V gene: TRBV4-1; CDR3 protein: CASSQGLAGALTYEQYF; CDR3 DNA: TGCGCCAGCAGCCAAGGACTAGCGGGGGCCCTTACCTACGAGCAGTACTTC
clone size: -; D gene: TRBD1; J gene: TRBJ1-2; V gene: TRBV30; CDR3 protein: CAWSADRGFYGYTF; CDR3 DNA: TGTGCCTGGAGTGCAGACAGGGGTTTCTATGGCTACACCTTC
clone size: few; D gene: -; J gene: TRBJ2-7; V gene: TRBV7-8; CDR3 protein: CASSLVTSSYEQYF; CDR3 DNA: TGTGCCAGCAGCTTAGTAACATCCTCCTACGAGCAGTACTTC
clone size: -; D gene: TRBD1; J gene: TRBJ1-1; V gene: TRBV18; CDR3 protein: CASSPRQGASTEAFF; CDR3 DNA: TGTGCCAGCTCACCAAGACAGGGGGCAAGTACTGAAGCTTTCTTT
clone size: -; D gene: TRBD2; J gene: TRBJ2-7; V gene: TRBV5-4; CDR3 protein: CASSWTSGTYEQYF; CDR3 DNA: TGTGCCAGCAGCTGGACTAGCGGAACCTACGAGCAGTACTTC
clone size: -; D gene: -; J gene: TRBJ1-5; V gene: TRBV19; CDR3 protein: CASKGGYQPQHF; CDR3 DNA: TGTGCCAGTAAGGGGGGCTATCAGCCCCAGCATTTT
clone size: -; D gene: -; J gene: TRBJ2-2; V gene: TRBV5-1; CDR3 protein: CASSLGRGTGELFF; CDR3 DNA: TGCGCCAGCAGCTTGGGCAGGGGAACCGGGGAGCTGTTTTTT
clone size: -; D gene: -; J gene: TRBJ1-5; V gene: TRBV11-2; CDR3 protein: CASSLNWRQPQHF; CDR3 DNA: TGTGCCAGCAGCTTAAATTGGCGACAGCCCCAGCATTTT
clone size: -; D gene: TRBD2; J gene: TRBJ2-1; V gene: TRBV7-9; CDR3 protein: CASSPPGLALNEQFF; CDR3 DNA: TGTGCCAGCAGCCCGCCGGGACTAGCGTTGAATGAGCAGTTCTTC
clone size: few; D gene: -; J gene: TRBJ2-2; V gene: TRBV5-8; CDR3 protein: CASPIIIPSETGELFF; CDR3 DNA: TGTGCCAGCCCGATAATTATCCCGTCGGAAACCGGGGAGCTGTTTTTT
clone size: -; D gene: -; J gene: TRBJ1-2; V gene: TRBV6-1; CDR3 protein: CASSDNSPNPGYTF; CDR3 DNA: TGTGCCAGCAGTGATAACTCCCCGAATCCAGGCTACACCTTC
clone size: -; D gene: -; J gene: TRBJ1-2; V gene: TRBV5-5; CDR3 protein: CASSRGQQLTNYGYTF; CDR3 DNA: TGTGCCAGCAGCCGTGGGCAGCAACTAACTAACTATGGCTACACCTTC
clone size: -; D gene: TRBD1; J gene: TRBJ2-1; V gene: TRBV28; CDR3 protein: CASSLVGQGGNEQFF; CDR3 DNA: TGTGCCAGCAGTCTAGTGGGACAGGGGGGGAATGAGCAGTTCTTC
clone size: -; D gene: -; J gene: TRBJ2-7; V gene: TRBV7-6; CDR3 protein: CASSLERGFSYEQYF; CDR3 DNA: TGTGCCAGCAGCTTAGAGAGAGGCTTTTCCTACGAGCAGTACTTC
clone size: -; D gene: -; J gene: TRBJ1-5; V gene: TRBV27; CDR3 protein: CASSPTGGRGNQPQHF; CDR3 DNA: TGTGCCAGCAGTCCCACAGGCGGCCGAGGCAATCAGCCCCAGCATTTT
clone size: -; D gene: TRBD2; J gene: TRBJ2-1; V gene: TRBV15; CDR3 protein: CATSTRLAGGQFF; CDR3 DNA: TGTGCCACCAGCACCCGTCTAGCGGGAGGGCAGTTCTTC
clone size: -; D gene: TRBD1; J gene: TRBJ1-2; V gene: TRBV6-5; CDR3 protein: CASRTGTGGYGYTF; CDR3 DNA: TGTGCCAGCAGAACCGGGACAGGGGGCTATGGCTACACCTTC
clone size: few; D gene: TRBD1; J gene: TRBJ1-1; V gene: TRBV5-4; CDR3 protein: CASSLTGGAEAFF; CDR3 DNA: TGTGCCAGCAGCCTGACAGGGGGAGCTGAAGCTTTCTTT
clone size: once; D gene: -; J gene: TRBJ1-6; V gene: TRBV5-6; CDR3 protein: CASSLSEAGIYNSPLHF; CDR3 DNA: TGTGCCAGCAGCTTGTCAGAAGCGGGAATCTATAATTCACCCCTCCACTTT
clone size: -; D gene: TRBD2; J gene: TRBJ2-7; V gene: TRBV9; CDR3 protein: CASSKTSGDPYEQYF; CDR3 DNA: TGTGCCAGCAGCAAGACTAGCGGGGACCCTTACGAGCAGTACTTC
clone size: -; D gene: -; J gene: TRBJ1-1; V gene: TRBV2; CDR3 protein: CASSAHGTEAFF; CDR3 DNA: TGTGCCAGCAGTGCCCATGGGACTGAAGCTTTCTTT
clone size: once; D gene: TRBD2; J gene: TRBJ2-5; V gene: TRBV4-3; CDR3 protein: CASSQGYIPGTSRFKEAQYF; CDR3 DNA: TGCGCCAGCAGCCAGGGGTATATCCCCGGGACTAGCCGGTTCAAAGAGGCCCAGTACTTC
clone size: -; D gene: -; J gene: TRBJ2-7; V gene: TRBV10-1; CDR3 protein: CARKGGETYEQYF; CDR3 DNA: TGCGCCAGGAAGGGTGGGGAAACCTACGAGCAGTACTTC
clone size: -; D gene: TRBD2; J gene: TRBJ2-1; V gene: TRBV5-1; CDR3 protein: CASSLAASGKGEQFF; CDR3 DNA: TGCGCCAGCAGCTTGGCAGCTAGCGGGAAGGGTGAGCAGTTCTTC
clone size: once; D gene: -; J gene: TRBJ1-1; V gene: TRBV29-1; CDR3 protein: CSVGEILTEAFF; CDR3 DNA: TGCAGCGTTGGTGAGATTCTAACTGAAGCTTTCTTT
clone size: -; D gene: -; J gene: TRBJ1-4; V gene: TRBV28; CDR3 protein: CASSFYRGGKLFF; CDR3 DNA: TGTGCCAGCAGTTTTTACCGGGGCGGAAAACTGTTTTTT
clone size: -; D gene: -; J gene: TRBJ1-3; V gene: TRBV7-2; CDR3 protein: CASSLQTRILSGNTIYF; CDR3 DNA: TGTGCCAGCAGCTTACAAACGCGGATCCTCTCTGGAAACACCATATATTTT
clone size: -; D gene: -; J gene: TRBJ1-2; V gene: TRBV2; CDR3 protein: CASRSGSFYGYTF; CDR3 DNA: TGTGCCAGCAGGTCTGGCAGCTTCTATGGCTACACCTTC
clone size: -; D gene: TRBD2; J gene: TRBJ2-1; V gene: TRBV18; CDR3 protein: CASSQLAGGSYNEQFF; CDR3 DNA: TGTGCCAGCTCACAACTAGCGGGAGGCTCCTACAATGAGCAGTTCTTC
clone size: -; D gene: -; J gene: TRBJ2-2; V gene: TRBV19; CDR3 protein: CASSWRGRTGELFF; CDR3 DNA: TGTGCCAGTAGTTGGCGGGGGCGGACCGGGGAGCTGTTTTTT
clone size: -; D gene: TRBD1; J gene: TRBJ1-4; V gene: TRBV19; CDR3 protein: CASQGGTGTEKLFF; CDR3 DNA: TGTGCCAGTCAAGGGGGGACAGGGACTGAAAAACTGTTTTTT
clone size: -; D gene: TRBD1; J gene: TRBJ1-2; V gene: TRBV6-1; CDR3 protein: CASSEWWQGAPRLGYTF; CDR3 DNA: TGTGCCAGCAGTGAATGGTGGCAGGGGGCTCCTAGGTTAGGCTACACCTTC
clone size: many; D gene: TRBD2; J gene: TRBJ2-3; V gene: TRBV30; CDR3 protein: CAWSSGAQYF; CDR3 DNA: TGTGCCTGGAGTAGCGGGGCGCAGTATTTT
clone size: -; D gene: -; J gene: TRBJ1-4; V gene: TRBV28; CDR3 protein: CASSLGGVEEKLFF; CDR3 DNA: TGTGCCAGCAGTCTCGGGGGGGTAGAGGAAAAACTGTTTTTT
clone size: -; D gene: -; J gene: TRBJ1-5; V gene: TRBV9; CDR3 protein: CASSVGEREPQHF; CDR3 DNA: TGTGCCAGCAGCGTAGGTGAAAGGGAGCCCCAGCATTTT
clone size: few; D gene: -; J gene: TRBJ2-1; V gene: TRBV6-5; CDR3 protein: CASISSGHSYNEQFF; CDR3 DNA: TGTGCCAGCATCTCAAGCGGGCACTCCTACAATGAGCAGTTCTTC
clone size: -; D gene: -; J gene: TRBJ2-7; V gene: TRBV3-1/TRBV3-2; CDR3 protein: CASSQGAASYEQYF; CDR3 DNA: TGTGCCAGCAGCCAAGGGGCGGCGTCCTACGAGCAGTACTTC
clone size: -; D gene: TRBD1; J gene: TRBJ1-3; V gene: TRBV28; CDR3 protein: CASSLWGQGGPGNTIYF; CDR3 DNA: TGTGCCAGCAGTTTGTGGGGACAGGGAGGCCCTGGAAACACCATATATTTT
clone size: once; D gene: TRBD1; J gene: TRBJ2-1; V gene: TRBV7-3; CDR3 protein: CASSSADRATEQFF; CDR3 DNA: TGTGCCAGCAGCTCGGCGGACAGGGCCACTGAGCAGTTCTTC
clone size: -; D gene: -; J gene: TRBJ2-2; V gene: TRBV14; CDR3 protein: CASSQDGTPWGPTNTGELFF; CDR3 DNA: TGTGCCAGCAGCCAAGATGGGACACCCTGGGGCCCAACGAACACCGGGGAGCTGTTTTTT
clone size: -; D gene: -; J gene: TRBJ1-1; V gene: TRBV5-6; CDR3 protein: CASSLRQVEMNTEAFF; CDR3 DNA: TGTGCCAGCAGCCTCCGACAGGTTGAGATGAACACTGAAGCTTTCTTT
clone size: -; D gene: -; J gene: TRBJ2-7; V gene: TRBV28; CDR3 protein: CARRTPSSYEQYF; CDR3 DNA: TGTGCCCGACGGACACCTTCCTCCTACGAGCAGTACTTC
clone size: -; D gene: -; J gene: TRBJ2-3; V gene: TRBV5-1; CDR3 protein: CASSPLRAGGTDTQYF; CDR3 DNA: TGCGCCAGCAGCCCCCTCAGGGCAGGCGGCACAGATACGCAGTATTTT
clone size: -; D gene: -; J gene: TRBJ2-5; V gene: TRBV18; CDR3 protein: CASSPPPGGTQYF; CDR3 DNA: TGTGCCAGCTCACCACCGCCCGGTGGGACCCAGTACTTC
clone size: -; D gene: TRBD2; J gene: TRBJ2-3; V gene: TRBV4-3; CDR3 protein: CASSQELAGGQADTQYF; CDR3 DNA: TGCGCCAGCAGCCAAGAACTAGCGGGGGGCCAGGCAGATACGCAGTATTTT
clone size: -; D gene: -; J gene: TRBJ1-5; V gene: TRBV7-6; CDR3 protein: CASSLGRERGNQPQHF; CDR3 DNA: TGTGCCAGCAGCTTGGGGAGGGAAAGAGGCAATCAGCCCCAGCATTTT
clone size: -; D gene: -; J gene: TRBJ2-7; V gene: TRBV28; CDR3 protein: CASSPYPLSYEQYF; CDR3 DNA: TGTGCCAGCAGTCCTTACCCTTTATCCTACGAGCAGTACTTC
clone size: few; D gene: -; J gene: TRBJ2-5; V gene: TRBV5-1; CDR3 protein: CASSLDTQETQYF; CDR3 DNA: TGCGCCAGCAGCTTGGACACCCAAGAGACCCAGTACTTC
clone size: few; D gene: -; J gene: TRBJ2-3; V gene: TRBV20-1; CDR3 protein: CSGHSGTQYF; CDR3 DNA: TGCAGTGGACACTCGGGTACGCAGTATTTT